Presented here are 15 T cell receptor beta chains from one specimen sequenced in a study of CD8+ T cells in alopecia areata. RNA extraction and reverse transcription yielded cDNA as sequencing template. This table comes from immunoSEQ multiplex PCR, and its TCRdb copy is limited to in-frame clones, with some not included. The data show about 190,000 clones, 50% to 60% seen once. Treatment given: oral pan-JAK inhibitor, 5-10 mg twice daily. The input for sequencing was CD4+ T cells sorted from blood, taken at week 4, from a patient treated with tofacitinib. The receptors originated from a human donor with alopecia areata.

The J gene is TRBJ1-2, the V gene TRBV27, with D tentatively TRBD1 (5 bases). Germline assignment: CDR1 MNHEY and CDR2 SMNVEV (reference sequence). The ends were cut back, 10 bases at V and 3 bases at J, with 18 bases in the middle. The CDR3 spans 14 residues. The chain's CDR3 is CATRVWDSHYGYTF. Here the CDR3 DNA reads TGTGCCACCAGGGTGTGGGACTCCCACTATGGCTACACCTTC.

This clone has only a few counts. The chain carries TRBV7-9 and TRBJ1-1; D unclear. V dropped 0 bases and J dropped 7 bases, with 6 bases sitting between them. The CDR3 runs to 12 residues. Germline assignment: CDR1 SEHNR and CDR2 FQNEAQ (reference sequence). CDR3 coding DNA: TGTGCCAGCAGCTTAGCTGACATTGAAGCTTTCTTT. It is translated as CASSLADIEAFF.

This sequence joins TRBV30 and TRBJ2-5; D is possibly TRBD1 or TRBD2 (6 bases each). The CDR3 is made up of 14 amino acids. The V end lost 1 base, the J end lost 4 bases, and 13 bases lay between the germline ends. Germline V gives CDR1 GTSNPN, CDR2 SVGIG (reference sequence). The CDR3 region is CAWSAGGGRETQYF. The CDR3 DNA reads TGTGCCTGGAGTGCCGGAGGGGGAAGAGAGACCCAGTACTTC.

This clone turned up a few times. Its ends do not fully match the called genes, so a read error is possible. The chain has TRBV6-1 and TRBJ2-7, with 7 bases identical to TRBD2. Per the germline V gene, CDR1 is MNHNS and CDR2 is SASEGT. CDR3 length: 11 residues. The CDR3 DNA reads as TGTGCCAGCAGTGAAGAAGCGGGACGGCACTTC. This translates into CASSEEAGRHF.

The chain combines TRBV29-1 with TRBJ2-1; 9 bases fit TRBD2. Per the germline V gene, CDR1 is SQVTM and CDR2 is ANQGSEA. This CDR3 has 12 amino acids. With 4 bases clipped from V and 10 bases from J, the junction kept 5 bases outside the gene matches. CDR3 residues: CSVGLAASEQFF. CDR3 nucleotides: TGCAGCGTTGGACTAGCGGCCTCCGAGCAGTTCTTC.

This chain joins TRBV4-1 and TRBJ1-4; D gene unclear. Germline values: CDR1 MGHRA, CDR2 YSYEKL. Trimming shortened V by 1 base and J by 2 bases, and 8 bases separated the two germline ends. This CDR3 comprises 15 residues. The CDR3 sequence is CASSQAKQTNEKLFF. CDR3 in DNA: TGCGCCAGCAGCCAAGCGAAGCAGACTAATGAAAAACTGTTTTTT.

The rearrangement uses TRBV29-1 and TRBJ2-5; D is possibly TRBD1 (6 bases). The CDR3 runs 11 residues. Looked up from germline, CDR1 is SQVTM and CDR2 is ANQGSEA. The ends were cut back, 8 bases at V and 1 base at J, with 8 bases in the middle. CDR3 in amino acids: CSPDSQETQYF. DNA for the CDR3: TGCAGCCCGGACAGCCAAGAGACCCAGTACTTC.

The chain couples TRBV5-6 to TRBJ1-5; TRBD1 might be the D (5 bases). V shed 4 bases and J shed 3 bases, with 14 bases lying between them. CDR1 and CDR2 from the germline V gene are SGHDT and YYEEEE. The CDR3 length is 15 residues. The CDR3 loop reads CASSLAGPANQPQHF. The CDR3 DNA is TGTGCCAGCAGCCTTGCGGGACCGGCCAATCAGCCCCAGCATTTT.

The J gene is TRBJ1-5, the V gene TRBV7-2; 7 bases agree with TRBD1. The CDR3 runs 13 residues. Trimming took 4 bases from V and 9 from J; bases not matched to a gene: 6. CDR1 SGHTA and CDR2 FQGNSA come from the germline V gene. Here the CDR3 DNA reads TGTGCCAGCAGCTCAGGGGGGGTAGGGCCCCAGCATTTT. Translation: CASSSGGVGPQHF.

This clone was seen just once. The CDR3 sequence: CASSLLGSGVQETQYF. As DNA, the CDR3 is TGTGCCAGCAGTTTATTGGGTAGCGGGGTACAAGAGACCCAGTACTTC. The gene calls are TRBV27 and TRBJ2-5; TRBD2 matches 8 bases. The CDR3 contains 16 residues. Unmatched junction bases numbered 6, after V lost 1 base and J lost 2 bases. The germline V gene has CDR1 MNHEY and CDR2 SMNVEV (reference sequence).

The chain is built from TRBV15 and TRBJ2-5; TRBD2 matches 7 bases. CDR1 and CDR2 (germline): LNHNV, YYDKDF (reference sequence). The CDR3 loop spans 15 amino acids. Unmatched junction bases numbered 9, after V lost 6 bases and J lost 2 bases. The CDR3: CATREPGLKQETQYF. The CDR3 bases are TGTGCCACCAGAGAACCGGGACTAAAACAAGAGACCCAGTACTTC.

This clone was observed a few times. This rearrangement joins TRBV7-6 to TRBJ2-1, with TRBD2 matching 8 bases. Germline CDR1 and CDR2: SGHVS and FNYEAQ. The CDR3 sequence is 15 residues long. The V segment lost 1 base and the J segment 4 bases; nucleotides outside the gene matches: 3. The CDR3 spells CASSLDSGEYNEQFF. The CDR3 nucleotides read TGTGCCAGCAGCTTAGATAGCGGGGAGTACAATGAGCAGTTCTTC.

The rearrangement uses TRBV30 and TRBJ2-7; 8 positions match TRBD1. This CDR3 is 16 amino acids long. Germline V CDR1 and CDR2: GTSNPN, SVGIG (reference sequence). With 2 bases clipped from V and 3 bases from J, the junction kept 12 bases outside the gene matches. The CDR3 region has the DNA TGTGCCTGGAGTTCCTTGCCTGGACAGGGCCGCTACGAGCAGTACTTC. Protein sequence: CAWSSLPGQGRYEQYF.

The table lists this clone with a few counts. The rearrangement links TRBV5-1 to TRBJ2-4; 7 bases line up with TRBD1. The CDR3 contains 15 residues. Germline values: CDR1 SGHRS, CDR2 YFSETQ. V gave up 0 bases and J gave up 5 bases; unmatched junction bases: 5. The CDR3: CASSLDNRGQNIQYF. DNA for the CDR3: TGCGCCAGCAGCTTGGACAACAGGGGTCAAAACATTCAGTACTTC.

The CDR3 region is CASSEGRSSYNEQFF. The CDR3 coding sequence is TGTGCCAGCAGTGAAGGTCGGAGCTCCTACAATGAGCAGTTCTTC. The chain recombines TRBV2 with TRBJ2-1; no clear D gene. V gave up 1 base and J gave up 0 bases, with 7 bases separating them. This CDR3 has 15 amino acids. The germline V gene has CDR1 SNHLY and CDR2 FYNNEI.